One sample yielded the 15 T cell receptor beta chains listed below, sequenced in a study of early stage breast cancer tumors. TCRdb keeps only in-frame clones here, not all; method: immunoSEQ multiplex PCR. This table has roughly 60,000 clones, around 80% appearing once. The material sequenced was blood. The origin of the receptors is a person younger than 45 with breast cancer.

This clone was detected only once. The CDR3 nucleotides are TGTGCCAGCAGCTCCAGCCCCTTTACGGGACAGATCAACAATGAGCAGTTCTTC. Its translation is CASSSSPFTGQINNEQFF. This sequence joins TRBV11-3 and TRBJ2-1; 7 bases map to TRBD1. The CDR3 is 18 residues long. The J segment lost 5 bases and the V segment lost 4 bases, leaving 17 bases of the junction unmatched. CDR1 SGHNT and CDR2 YENEEA come from the germline V gene.

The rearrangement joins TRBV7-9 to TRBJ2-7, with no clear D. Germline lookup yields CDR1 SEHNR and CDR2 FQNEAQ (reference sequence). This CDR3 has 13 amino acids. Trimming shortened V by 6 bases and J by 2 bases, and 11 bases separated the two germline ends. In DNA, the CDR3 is TGTGCCAGCAGTTCCGACCCGACCTACGAGCAGTACTTC. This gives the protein CASSSDPTYEQYF.

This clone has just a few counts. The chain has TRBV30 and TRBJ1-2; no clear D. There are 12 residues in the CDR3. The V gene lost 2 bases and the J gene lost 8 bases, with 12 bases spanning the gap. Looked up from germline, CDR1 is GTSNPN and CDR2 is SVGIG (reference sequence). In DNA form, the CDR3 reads TGTGCCTGGAGTATTTTCGAGGGAGGCTACACCTTC. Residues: CAWSIFEGGYTF.

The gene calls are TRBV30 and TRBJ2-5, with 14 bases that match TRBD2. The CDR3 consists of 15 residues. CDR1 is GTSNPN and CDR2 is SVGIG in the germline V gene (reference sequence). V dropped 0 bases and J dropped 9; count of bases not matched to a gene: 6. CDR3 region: CAWSVGLAGAAAQYF. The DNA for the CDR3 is TGTGCCTGGAGTGTGGGACTAGCGGGAGCGGCGGCCCAGTACTTC.

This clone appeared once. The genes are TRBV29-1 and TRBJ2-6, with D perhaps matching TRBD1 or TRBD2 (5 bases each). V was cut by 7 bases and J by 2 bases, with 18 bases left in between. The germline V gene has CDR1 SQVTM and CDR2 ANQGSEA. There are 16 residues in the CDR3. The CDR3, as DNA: TGCAGCGCCAACACCGATGGGGGTACTGGGGCCAACGTCCTGACTTTC. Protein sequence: CSANTDGGTGANVLTF.

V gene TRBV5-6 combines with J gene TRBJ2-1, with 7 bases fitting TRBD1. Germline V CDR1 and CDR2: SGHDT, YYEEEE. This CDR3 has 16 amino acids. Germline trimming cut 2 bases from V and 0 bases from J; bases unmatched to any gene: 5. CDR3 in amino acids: CASSLMDRRSYNEQFF. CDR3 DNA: TGTGCCAGCAGCTTAATGGACAGGCGCTCCTACAATGAGCAGTTCTTC.

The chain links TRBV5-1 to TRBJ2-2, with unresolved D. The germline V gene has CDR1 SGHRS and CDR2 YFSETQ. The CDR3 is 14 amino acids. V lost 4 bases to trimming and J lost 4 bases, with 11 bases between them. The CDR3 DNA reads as TGCGCCAGCAGCCCGGACGGGTTCACCGGGGAGCTGTTTTTT. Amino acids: CASSPDGFTGELFF.

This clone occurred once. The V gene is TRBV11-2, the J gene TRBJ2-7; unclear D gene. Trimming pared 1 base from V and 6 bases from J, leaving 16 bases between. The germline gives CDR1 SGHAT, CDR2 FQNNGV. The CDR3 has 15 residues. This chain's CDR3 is CASSLVWGLFGEQYF. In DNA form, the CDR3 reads TGTGCCAGCAGCTTAGTGTGGGGATTGTTTGGCGAGCAGTACTTC.

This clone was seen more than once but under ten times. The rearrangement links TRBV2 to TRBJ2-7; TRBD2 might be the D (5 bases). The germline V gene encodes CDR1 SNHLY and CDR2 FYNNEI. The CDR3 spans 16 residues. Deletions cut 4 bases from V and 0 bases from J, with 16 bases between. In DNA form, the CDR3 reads TGTGCCAGCAGTGTAGGGTTAGCGAGCCGCTCCTACGAGCAGTACTTC. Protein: CASSVGLASRSYEQYF.

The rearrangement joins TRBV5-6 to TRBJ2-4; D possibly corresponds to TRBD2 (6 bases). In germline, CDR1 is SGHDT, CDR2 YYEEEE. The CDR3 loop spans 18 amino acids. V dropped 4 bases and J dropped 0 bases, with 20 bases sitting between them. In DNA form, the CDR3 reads TGTGCCAGCAGCCAATCGGGACTCCTCAGATTAGCCAAAAACATTCAGTACTTC. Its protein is CASSQSGLLRLAKNIQYF. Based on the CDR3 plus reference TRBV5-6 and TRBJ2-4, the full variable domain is DAGVTQSPTHLIKTRGQQVTLRCSPKSGHDTVSWYQQALGQGPQFIFQYYEEEERQRGNFPDRFSGHQFPNYSSELNVNALLLGDSALYLCASSQSGLLRLAKNIQYFGAGTRLSVL.

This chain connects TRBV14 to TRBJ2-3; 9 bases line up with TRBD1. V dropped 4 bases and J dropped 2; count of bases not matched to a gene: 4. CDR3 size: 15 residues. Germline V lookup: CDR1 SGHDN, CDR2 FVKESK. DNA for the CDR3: TGTGCCAGCAGCCCGGGGACAGGGTACACAGATACGCAGTATTTT. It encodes CASSPGTGYTDTQYF.

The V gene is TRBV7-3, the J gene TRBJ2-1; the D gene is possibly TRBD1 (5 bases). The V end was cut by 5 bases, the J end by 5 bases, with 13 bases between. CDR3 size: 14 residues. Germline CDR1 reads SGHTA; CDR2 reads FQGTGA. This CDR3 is CASSRTLSHNEQFF. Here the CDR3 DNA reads TGTGCCAGCAGCCGGACATTATCGCACAATGAGCAGTTCTTC.

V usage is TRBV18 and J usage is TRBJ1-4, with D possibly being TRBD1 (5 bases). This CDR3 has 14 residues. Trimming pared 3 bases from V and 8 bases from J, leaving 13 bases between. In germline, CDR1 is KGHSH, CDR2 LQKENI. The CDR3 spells CASSPSQGPEKLFF. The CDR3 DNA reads TGTGCCAGCTCACCTTCGCAGGGCCCGGAAAAACTGTTTTTT. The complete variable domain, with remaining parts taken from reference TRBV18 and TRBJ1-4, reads NAGVMQNPRHLVRRRGQEARLRCSPMKGHSHVYWYRQLPEEGLKFMVYLQKENIIDESGMPKERFSAEFPKEGPSILRIQQVVRGDSAAYFCASSPSQGPEKLFFGSGTQLSVL.

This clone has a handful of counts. CDR3 protein: CASSYGVKGPYGYTF. Written as DNA, the CDR3 is TGTGCCAGCAGTTACGGGGTAAAAGGTCCCTATGGCTACACCTTC. The chain employs TRBV6-5 and TRBJ1-2; D remains ambiguous. V was shortened by 2 bases and J by 4 bases, with 14 bases between the two germline ends. There are 15 residues in the CDR3. The germline CDR1 and CDR2 sequences are MNHEY and SVGAGI.

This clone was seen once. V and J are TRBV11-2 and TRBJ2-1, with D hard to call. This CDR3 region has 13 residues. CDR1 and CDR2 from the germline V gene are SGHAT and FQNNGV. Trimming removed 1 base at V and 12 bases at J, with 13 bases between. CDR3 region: CASSLGVTSWQFF. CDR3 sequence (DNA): TGTGCCAGCAGCTTAGGGGTAACCTCATGGCAGTTCTTC.